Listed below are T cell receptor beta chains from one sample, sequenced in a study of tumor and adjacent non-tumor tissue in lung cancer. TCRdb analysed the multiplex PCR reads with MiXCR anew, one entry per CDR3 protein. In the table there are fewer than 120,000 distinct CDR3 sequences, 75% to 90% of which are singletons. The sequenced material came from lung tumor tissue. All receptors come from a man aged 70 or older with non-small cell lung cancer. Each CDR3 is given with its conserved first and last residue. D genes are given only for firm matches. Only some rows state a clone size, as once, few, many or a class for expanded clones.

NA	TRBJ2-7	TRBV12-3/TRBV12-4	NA	CASTTSTGIPYEKYF	TGTGCCAGCACTACCTCGACAGGAATACCCTACGAGAAGTACTTC
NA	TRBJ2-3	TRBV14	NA	CASSPTVGVFPDTQNF	TGTGCCAGTAGCCCGACAGTGGGAGTTTTCCCAGATACGCAGAATTTT
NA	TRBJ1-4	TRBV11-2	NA	CASGSRRATNEKLFF	TGTGCCAGCGGCTCTAGAAGGGCCACTAATGAAAAATTGTTTTTT
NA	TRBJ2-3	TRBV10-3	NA	CAIGAGDTDMQYF	TGTGCCATCGGTGCGGGGGACACAGATATGCAGTATTTT
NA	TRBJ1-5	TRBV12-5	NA	CASGFNRNQPQHF	TGTGCTAGTGGTTTTAACAGGAATCAGCCCCAACATTTT
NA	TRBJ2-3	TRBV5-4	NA	CASSLSQTQTDMQYF	TGTGCCAGCAGTCTGTCCCAGACACAGACAGATATGCAATATTTT
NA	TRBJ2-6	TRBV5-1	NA	CASNLVYSGAIVLTF	TGCGCCAGCAACCTGGTTTACTCTGGGGCCATCGTCCTGACTTTC
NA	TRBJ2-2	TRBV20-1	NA	CSARCGNAGVGTGELFF	TGCAGTGCTAGATGTGGGAATGCAGGAGTGGGCACCGGGGAGCTGTTTTTT
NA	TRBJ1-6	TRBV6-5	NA	CASSYYDGNNSPLRF	TGTGCCAGCAGTTATTACGACGGTAACAATTCACCCCTCCGCTTT
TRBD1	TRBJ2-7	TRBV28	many	CASKGMKTGGYEQYF	TGTGCCAGCAAGGGGATGAAGACAGGGGGTTACGAGCAGTACTTC
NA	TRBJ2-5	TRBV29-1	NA	CSGRTCQETQYF	TGCAGCGGAAGGACGTGCCAGGAGACCCAGTACTTC
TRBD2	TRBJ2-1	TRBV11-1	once	CASSQQPSGGAQFF	TGTGCCAGCAGCCAACAACCTTCGGGAGGTGCGCAGTTCTTC
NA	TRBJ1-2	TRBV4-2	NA	CVSSQVGVDYGYTF	TGTGTCAGCAGCCAAGTGGGGGTTGACTATGGCTACACTTTC
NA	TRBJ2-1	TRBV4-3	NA	CASIEDPSGAEYNEQFF	TGCGCCAGCATCGAAGACCCATCGGGAGCTGAATACAATGAGCAGTTCTTC
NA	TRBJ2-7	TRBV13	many	CASSLGQGHEQYF	TGTGCCAGCAGCTTAGGGCAGGGCCACGAGCAGTACTTC
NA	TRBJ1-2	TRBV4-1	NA	CASSQYEGRDLDGYTF	TGCGCAAGCAGCCAGTACGAGGGGAGGGACTTGGATGGCTACACCTTC
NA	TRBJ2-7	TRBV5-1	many	CASSPGGIYYEQYF	TGCGCCAGCAGCCCAGGAGGGATCTACTACGAGCAGTACTTC
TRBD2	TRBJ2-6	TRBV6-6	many	CASSLAGKSSGANVLTF	TGTGCCAGCTCATTAGCGGGAAAGTCTTCTGGGGCCAACGTCCTGACTTTC
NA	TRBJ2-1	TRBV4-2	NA	CAWSGDGSFNEQFF	TGTGCCTGGAGTGGGGATGGTAGCTTCAATGAGCAGTTCTTC
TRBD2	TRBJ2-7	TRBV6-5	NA	CALGRRLAGSYKQYF	TGTGCTCTCGGAAGGAGACTAGCAGGTTCTTACAAGCAGTACTTC
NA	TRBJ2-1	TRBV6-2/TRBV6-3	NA	CAGSPKGKDEQFF	TGTGCCGGCAGTCCTAAAGGGAAGGATGAGCAGTTCTTC
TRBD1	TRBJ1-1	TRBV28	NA	CTTTHLLRGLDTEAFF	TGTACCACCACCCATTTACTCAGGGGGCTCGACACTGAAGCTTTCTTT
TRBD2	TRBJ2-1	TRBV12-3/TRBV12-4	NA	CAISLAGGSDEQFF	TGTGCTATCAGTCTAGCGGGGGGCTCGGATGAACAGTTCTTC
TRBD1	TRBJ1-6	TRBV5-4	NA	CASSSKLQGGNLPLHF	TGTGCCAGCAGTTCCAAATTACAGGGGGGTAATTTACCCCTCCACTTT
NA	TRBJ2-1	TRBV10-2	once	CASRSPEPFSNEQFF	TGCGCCAGCAGGTCCCCGGAACCCTTTTCTAATGAGCAGTTCTTC
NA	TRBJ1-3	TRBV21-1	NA	CASSKIRISGNTIYF	TGTGCCAGCAGCAAGATAAGAATATCTGGAAACACCATATATTTT
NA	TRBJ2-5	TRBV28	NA	CASSLGWTVKSQETQYF	TGTGCCAGCAGTTTAGGGTGGACAGTGAAATCGCAAGAGACCCAGTACTTC
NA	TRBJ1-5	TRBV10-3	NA	CAISVGTGTQHF	TGTGCCATCAGTGTCGGCACAGGTACGCAGCATTTT
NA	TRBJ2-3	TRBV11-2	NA	CATAGGSTDTQYF	TGTGCCACGGCTGGAGGGAGCACAGATACGCAGTATTTT
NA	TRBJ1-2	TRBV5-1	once	CASSLEQSYGYTF	TGCGCCAGTAGCTTGGAACAATCCTATGGCTACACCTTC
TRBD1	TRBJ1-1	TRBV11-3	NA	CACSLKTGWMSTEAFF	TGTGCCTGCAGCTTAAAGACAGGGTGGATGAGCACTGAAGCCTTCTTT
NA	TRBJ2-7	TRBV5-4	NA	CASSMQRGRAYEQYF	TGTGCCAGTAGCATGCAACGCGGAAGGGCCTACGAGCAGTACTTC
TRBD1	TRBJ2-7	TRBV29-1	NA	CSVEVIRTGDSYEQYF	TGTAGCGTTGAAGTGATCCGGACAGGGGACTCCTACGAGCAGTACTTC
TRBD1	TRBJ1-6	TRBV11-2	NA	CARSPRTGGSSYNTPLLF	TGTGCCAGGAGCCCGAGGACAGGGGGAAGCTCCTATAATACACCCCTCCTCTTT
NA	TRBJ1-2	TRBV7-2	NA	CASSSRLAPNYGYTF	TGTGCCAGCAGCTCCCGTTTGGCCCCTAACTATGGCTACACCTTC
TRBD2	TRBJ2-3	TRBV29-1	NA	CSVEDEVKRGYDTQYF	TGCAGCGTTGAAGATGAAGTTAAGCGGGGTTACGATACGCAGTATTTT
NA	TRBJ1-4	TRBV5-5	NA	CASSSRTASNEKLFF	TGTGCTAGCAGCTCCAGGACAGCCTCTAATGAAAAACTGTTTTTT
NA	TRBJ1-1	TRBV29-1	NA	CSVEGPASNEAFF	TGCAGCGTTGAAGGACCGGCAAGCAATGAAGCTTTCTTT
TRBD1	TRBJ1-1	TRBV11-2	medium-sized	CASSPGQGNTEAFF	TGTGCCAGCAGCCCGGGACAGGGGAACACTGAAGCTTTCTTT
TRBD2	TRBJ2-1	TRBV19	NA	CASSASGGGEQFF	TGTGCCAGTAGTGCGAGCGGGGGAGGTGAGCAGTTCTTC
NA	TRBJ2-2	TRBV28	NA	CAISLFPSTGELFF	TGTGCCATCAGTTTATTCCCTAGCACCGGAGAGTTGTTTTTT
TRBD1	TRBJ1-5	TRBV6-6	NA	CANSFFRWGQNSNQPQHF	TGTGCCAACAGTTTCTTCAGGTGGGGACAGAATAGCAATCAGCCCCAGCATTTT
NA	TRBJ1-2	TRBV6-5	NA	CASSRVGQAYGYTF	TGTGCCAGCAGTAGAGTGGGACAAGCCTATGGCTACACCTTC
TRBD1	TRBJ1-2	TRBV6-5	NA	CASALDRESGYTF	TGTGCCAGCGCTTTAGACAGGGAGAGTGGCTACACCTTC
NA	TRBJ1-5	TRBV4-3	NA	CASTPQKGLPQHF	TGCGCCAGCACCCCGCAGAAAGGGCTGCCCCAGCATTTT
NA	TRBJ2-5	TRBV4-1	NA	CASNQEWGQESQYF	TGTGCCAGCAACCAAGAGTGGGGGCAAGAGAGCCAGTACTTC
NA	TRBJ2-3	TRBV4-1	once	CASRDTDTHYF	TGCGCCAGCAGAGACACAGATACGCACTATTTT
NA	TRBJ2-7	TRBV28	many	CASSSGTGLLSSYEQYF	TGTGCCAGCAGTTCCGGAACGGGACTCCTTAGCTCCTACGAGCAGTACTTC
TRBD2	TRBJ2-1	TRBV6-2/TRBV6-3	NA	CANGPGLGNTNEQFF	TGTGCCAACGGTCCGGGACTAGGCAATACCAATGAGCAGTTTTTC
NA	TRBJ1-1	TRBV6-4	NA	CARSPGRVNTEAFF	TGTGCCAGGAGCCCGGGAAGAGTGAACACTGAAGCTTTCTTT
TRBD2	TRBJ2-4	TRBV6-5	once	CASNYSSPSDSRLAKNIQYF	TGTGCCAGCAATTACTCCTCCCCCTCCGACTCGCGACTAGCTAAAAACATTCAGTACTTC
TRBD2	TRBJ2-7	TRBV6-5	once	CASSYSELAGHPGSEQYF	TGTGCCAGCAGTTACTCTGAGCTAGCGGGACACCCAGGGTCCGAGCAGTACTTC
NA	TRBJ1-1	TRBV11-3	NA	CAISLEGQKNTETFF	TGCGCCATCAGCTTAGAAGGACAGAAGAACACTGAAACTTTCTTT
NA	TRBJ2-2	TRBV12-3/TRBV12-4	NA	CASIWTRGGRELFF	TGTGCCAGCATCTGGACTAGGGGGGGGAGGGAGCTGTTTTTT